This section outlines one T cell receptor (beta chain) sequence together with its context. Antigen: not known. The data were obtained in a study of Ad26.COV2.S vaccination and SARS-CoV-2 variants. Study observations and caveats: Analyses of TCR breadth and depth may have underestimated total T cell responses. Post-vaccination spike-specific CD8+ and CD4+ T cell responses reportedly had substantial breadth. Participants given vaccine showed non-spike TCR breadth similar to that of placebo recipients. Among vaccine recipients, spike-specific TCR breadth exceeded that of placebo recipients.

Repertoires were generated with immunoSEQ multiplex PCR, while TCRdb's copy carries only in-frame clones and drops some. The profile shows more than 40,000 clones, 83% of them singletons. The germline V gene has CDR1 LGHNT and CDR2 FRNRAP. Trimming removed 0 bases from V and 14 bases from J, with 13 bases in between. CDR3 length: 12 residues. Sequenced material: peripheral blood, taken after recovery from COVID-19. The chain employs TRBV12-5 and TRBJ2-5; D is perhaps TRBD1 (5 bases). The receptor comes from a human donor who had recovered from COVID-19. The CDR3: CASGLVHGHLYF. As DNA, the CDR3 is TGTGCTAGTGGTTTGGTACACGGACACCTTTACTTC. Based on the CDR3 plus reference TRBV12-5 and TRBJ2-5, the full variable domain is DARVTQTPRHKVTEMGQEVTMRCQPILGHNTVFWYRQTMMQGLELLAYFRNRAPLDDSGMPKDRFSAEMPDATLATLKIQPSEPRDSAVYFCASGLVHGHLYFGPGTRLLVL.